This T cell receptor beta chain was retrieved from a study of T cell responses to AZD1222 COVID-19 vaccine. With 5 bases removed from V and 3 bases from J, the gap between germline ends came to 14 bases. Germline loops: CDR1 SNHLY, CDR2 FYNNEI. The CDR3 is 15 residues long. Here immunoSEQ multiplex PCR was the method, and the copy in TCRdb shows in-frame clones only, minus some. Found here are about 120,000 clones, 90% of them singletons; the top ten hold under 4.5%. J is TRBJ1-5 and V is TRBV2; D remains ambiguous. This sample comprised peripheral blood, obtained 28 days after the second dose of the MenACWY control vaccine. The source is an adult who received the MenACWY meningococcal vaccine as a control. DNA for the CDR3: TGTGCCAGCAGTATGGTCAGGTCAATCAATCAGCCCCAGCATTTT. Translation gives CASSMVRSINQPQHF.